This T cell receptor (beta chain) was sequenced for a study of T cells after posttransplantation cyclophosphamide. Sequencing was performed with immunoSEQ multiplex PCR; in TCRdb, only in-frame clones are kept and a portion is missing. The data contain 25,000 to 40,000 clones, roughly 91% of them singletons. Whole-study findings and limits: TRB clonality was highly associated with recipient CMV seropositivity and reactivation.

Germline assignment: CDR1 SNHLY and CDR2 FYNNEI. The V end was cut by 6 bases, the J end by 6 bases, with 9 bases between. This CDR3 spans 12 amino acids. For this clone: The antigen remains undetermined.

Cells defined as naive were viable CD3+CD4+ or CD3+CD8+ and CCR7+CD45RA+CD45RO-CD95-CD27+CD28+. Peripheral blood was collected from the related graft donor on the marrow donation day. The rearrangement joins TRBV2 to TRBJ1-5; D call uncertain. The TCR was taken from a man under 40 in good health and a related stem cell transplant donor. The sample was naive CD4+ T cells sorted from blood. Here the CDR3 reads CASRRMGQPQHF. The CDR3 nucleotides read TGTGCCAGCAGGAGGATGGGTCAGCCCCAGCATTTT.